The table lists the clone carrying this TCR beta chain with a few counts. Germline lookup yields CDR1 LNHDA and CDR2 SQIVND (reference sequence). CDR3 length equals 14 residues. Unmatched junction bases numbered 3, after V lost 7 bases and J lost 4 bases. This entry is derived from a study of CD4+ T cells in melanoma. Sequencing used immunoSEQ multiplex PCR; TCRdb keeps in-frame clones, though not all of them. The sample records some 110,000 clones, 92% being singletons. Sequencing input: peripheral blood. V gene TRBV19 combines with J gene TRBJ2-3; 12 bases fit TRBD2. The TCR sequence derives from a human donor with melanoma. The CDR3 region is CASKTSGGADTQYF. The CDR3 region has the DNA TGTGCCAGTAAGACTAGCGGGGGAGCAGATACGCAGTATTTT.